A selection of T cell receptor beta chains follows, all from one sample in a study of T-cell memory formation after mild COVID-19. TCRdb fed the 5' RACE reads into MiXCR, producing one record per CDR3 protein. The sample shows about 130,000 distinct CDR3 sequences, about 5.9% of them seen only once. The sequenced sample consisted of PBMCs or a T cell subset sorted from them (not recorded which). The source is an adult woman who had mild COVID-19 (a few samples of this study predate the infection). Cell type and time point are not known. CDR3s include the opening cysteine and the closing phenylalanine or tryptophan. D genes are given only for firm matches. Rows may omit the clone size; those that give it use once, few, many or a size class.

clone size	D gene	V gene	J gene	CDR3 DNA	CDR3 protein
.	.	TRBV24-1	TRBJ2-4	TGTGCCACCAGTATCAGGGTAGGTCTAGCCAAAAACATTCAGTACTTC	CATSIRVGLAKNIQYF
.	.	TRBV5-1	TRBJ1-4	TGCGCCAGCAGCTTGTTGGTAGGGAGTGAAAAACTGTTTTTT	CASSLLVGSEKLFF
many	TRBD2	TRBV27	TRBJ2-7	TGTGCCAGCAGGAGAAACCTAGCGGGATTCCGCTACGAGCAGTACTTC	CASRRNLAGFRYEQYF
.	TRBD1	TRBV24-1	TRBJ2-7	TGTGCCACCAGTGATTCGGACAGGGGTTACGAGCAGTACTTC	CATSDSDRGYEQYF
few	TRBD1	TRBV4-3	TRBJ2-3	TGCGCCAGCAGCCAAGGGACAGGGCAGAGCACAGATACGCAGTATTTT	CASSQGTGQSTDTQYF
few	.	TRBV3-1	TRBJ1-2	TGTGCCAGCAGCCCCAATGTAAGAGAAAACTATGGCTACACCTTC	CASSPNVRENYGYTF
few	.	TRBV18	TRBJ1-2	TGTGCCAGCTCACCATGGGGGGCTCGTGGCTACACCTTC	CASSPWGARGYTF
.	TRBD1	TRBV5-5	TRBJ1-2	TGTGCCAGCAGGGGACAGGGGGCTGAAAGAAACTATGGCTACACCTTC	CASRGQGAERNYGYTF
.	TRBD1	TRBV12-3/TRBV12-4	TRBJ2-6	TGTGCCAGCAGTCAACAAGACAGGGTCTCGGTCGTCCTGACTTTC	CASSQQDRVSVVLTF
.	.	TRBV5-1	TRBJ1-1	TGCGCCAGCAGCTCCCTCAGCTTTTCGAACACTGAAGCTTTCTTT	CASSSLSFSNTEAFF
few	TRBD1	TRBV12-3/TRBV12-4	TRBJ1-1	TGTGCCAGCGATTCGGACAGGGGAGGGAACACTGAAGCTTTCTTT	CASDSDRGGNTEAFF
.	TRBD1	TRBV9	TRBJ2-2	TGTGCCAGCAGCACCCGGACAGGGACGACCGGGGAGCTGTTTTTT	CASSTRTGTTGELFF
many	TRBD1	TRBV12-5	TRBJ2-7	TGTGCTAGTGGTTTGACAGGGGCCTACGAGCAGTACTTC	CASGLTGAYEQYF
few	.	TRBV20-1	TRBJ2-7	TGCAGTGCTAGTATTAGCGGAGGCTACGAGCAGTACTTC	CSASISGGYEQYF
.	.	TRBV7-2	TRBJ2-7	TGTGCCAGCAGCTTAGGAGGCATAAACTACGAGCAGTACTTC	CASSLGGINYEQYF
many	TRBD1	TRBV7-2	TRBJ2-3	TGTGCCAGCAGCCCCAGGACAGGGCGCACAGATACGCAGTATTTT	CASSPRTGRTDTQYF
many	TRBD1	TRBV10-3	TRBJ1-1	TGTGCCACCCAGGGGGGGGCGCCGACCACTGAAGCTTTCTTT	CATQGGAPTTEAFF
many	.	TRBV10-3	TRBJ2-1	TGTGCCATCAGTGAGACGGCGGGGACTCACAATGAGCAGTTCTTC	CAISETAGTHNEQFF
many	.	TRBV11-3	TRBJ2-1	TGTGCCAGCAGCCATAATAGCGGCTCCTACAATGAGCAGTTCTTC	CASSHNSGSYNEQFF
few	TRBD2	TRBV20-1	TRBJ2-1	TGCAGTGCTAGAGATCCTATCCGATCCGGGACTAGCGGGATTGAGCAGTTCTTC	CSARDPIRSGTSGIEQFF
.	.	TRBV6-5	TRBJ2-7	TGTGCCAGCAGTTACTCCAAGGGCCACTACGAGCAGTACTTC	CASSYSKGHYEQYF